A single sample gave rise to the 23 T cell receptor beta chains below, sequenced in a study of graft-versus-host responses after intestinal transplantation (dated by TCRdb to about 2021). Receptor libraries were prepared by the immunoSEQ multiplex PCR assay. TCRdb took over this immuneACCESS table, retaining in-frame rearrangements with V and J assigned. Such tables are incomplete; in checked studies, under half of the missing clones stem from an unresolved V gene, and the remainder is unexplained. This sample gives some 13,000 clones in total; about four fifths of them show up just once. The ten top clones hold approximately 23% of the sample. The sequencing here drew on PBMCs, taken after intestinal transplantation. The receptors come from a human patient who received an intestinal transplant, so some T cells may come from the graft donor.

The J gene is TRBJ1-1, the V gene TRBV5-1; 9 bases agree with TRBD1. The CDR3 contains 14 residues. Germline CDR1 and CDR2: SGHRS and YFSETQ. V was pared by 4 bases and J by 1 base, with 2 bases of the junction left unmatched. The CDR3: CASSTGGQNTEAFF. DNA of the CDR3: TGCGCCAGCAGCACAGGGGGCCAGAACACTGAAGCTTTCTTT.

A note on this clone: At one end the junction does not follow the germline gene, possibly because of a read error. This chain connects TRBV7-7 to TRBJ2-1; 7 nucleotides align to TRBD1. The CDR3 is made up of 13 amino acids. Germline V CDR1 and CDR2: SSHAT, FNYEAQ (reference sequence). This CDR3 is CASSARQGDEQFF. The DNA for the CDR3 is TGTGCTAGCAGCGCAAGACAGGGTGACGAGCAGTTCTTC.

The chain has TRBV7-8 and TRBJ2-1; no clear D. Trimming took off 6 bases at V and 0 bases at J, with 3 bases between the two ends. CDR1 SGHVS and CDR2 FQNEAQ come from the germline V gene. This CDR3 region has 12 residues. The CDR3 region is CASSLSYNEQFF. The CDR3 DNA reads as TGTGCCAGCAGTCTCTCCTACAATGAGCAGTTCTTC.

This chain uses TRBV27 with TRBJ2-7; 8 bases fit TRBD1. Losses at the gene ends were 5 bases for V and 3 bases for J; bases not matched to a gene: 3. The CDR3 contains 13 residues. The V gene's germline CDR1 is MNHEY and CDR2 SMNVEV (reference sequence). CDR3 residues: CASSLTGDYEQYF. Here the CDR3 DNA reads TGTGCCAGCAGTCTGACAGGGGACTACGAGCAGTACTTC.

The chain employs TRBV5-1 and TRBJ1-1, with 12 nucleotides matching TRBD1. V lost 3 bases and J lost 3; bases outside the gene matches: 6. The germline V gene encodes CDR1 SGHRS and CDR2 YFSETQ. The CDR3 is made up of 16 amino acids. In DNA form, the CDR3 reads TGCGCCAGCAGCTGGGGGACAGGGGGCTTATACACTGAAGCTTTCTTT. It codes for CASSWGTGGLYTEAFF.

The genes are TRBV19 and TRBJ2-7, with TRBD2 matching 9 bases. The CDR3 is 15 amino acids. The junction had 7 bases not matched to a gene; V was cut back by 4 bases and J by 3 bases. The germline V gene has CDR1 LNHDA and CDR2 SQIVND (reference sequence). CDR3 DNA sequence: TGTGCCAGTAGTAGGATTAGCGGGGGTCACTACGAGCAGTACTTC. It specifies CASSRISGGHYEQYF.

The V and J genes are TRBV10-3 and TRBJ2-5; 7 bases match TRBD2. There are 16 residues in the CDR3. The V gene's germline CDR1 is ENHRY and CDR2 SYGVKD. Trimming removed 4 bases from V and 2 bases from J; junction bases left unmatched: 10. CDR3 DNA: TGTGCCATCAGTGCTGGCGGGGCTAGCGGACAAGAGACCCAGTACTTC. Amino acids: CAISAGGASGQETQYF.

This clone was picked up one time. This rearrangement joins TRBV6-5 to TRBJ1-5; tentatively, D is TRBD1 (6 bases). Germline V gene sequence: CDR1 MNHEY, CDR2 SVGAGI. The CDR3 is 13 amino acids. V shed 4 bases and J shed 4 bases, with 8 bases lying between them. DNA of the CDR3: TGTGCCAGCAGTTTCCAGGGGAATCAGCCCCAGCATTTT. Its translation: CASSFQGNQPQHF.

The genes are TRBV7-8 and TRBJ2-5; 7 bases are shared with TRBD1. The junction had 8 bases not matched to a gene; V was cut back by 5 bases and J by 5 bases. The germline V gene has CDR1 SGHVS and CDR2 FQNEAQ. The CDR3 contains 14 residues. CDR3 DNA: TGTGCCAGCAGCCTGGGGACAGACGGGGAGACCCAGTACTTC. Translation: CASSLGTDGETQYF.

The gene calls are TRBV7-9 and TRBJ1-5; the match to TRBD1 covers 8 bases. The trim removed 5 bases at V and 5 bases at J, leaving 8 bases unmatched. This CDR3 has 15 residues. The germline V gene has CDR1 SEHNR and CDR2 FQNEAQ (reference sequence). The CDR3 protein is CASSPRTGRDQPQHF. CDR3 nucleotide sequence: TGTGCCAGCAGCCCCCGGACAGGGAGGGATCAGCCCCAGCATTTT.

This clone appeared a single time. The J gene is TRBJ2-7, the V gene TRBV11-1, with D perhaps TRBD1 or TRBD2 (5 bases each). Trimming took off 5 bases at V and 5 bases at J, with 13 bases between the two ends. From germline, CDR1 is SGHAT and CDR2 FQDESV (reference sequence). There are 13 residues in the CDR3. This chain's CDR3 is CASSGVWGNEQYF. In DNA, the CDR3 is TGTGCCAGCAGCGGGGTTTGGGGGAACGAGCAGTACTTC.

This chain uses TRBV6-6 with TRBJ2-7; TRBD2 aligns across 9 bases. Germline V gene data show CDR1 as MNHNY and CDR2 as SVGAGI (reference sequence). The CDR3 length is 15 residues. The V gene end was trimmed by 2 bases and the J gene end by 6 bases; junction bases not matched to a gene: 8. This CDR3 reads CASSYEGGRATEQYF. The DNA for the CDR3 is TGTGCCAGCAGTTACGAGGGCGGGAGGGCCACCGAGCAGTACTTC.

V and J are TRBV10-2 and TRBJ1-1; D may be TRBD1 (6 bases). CDR3 length equals 16 residues. V was cut by 8 bases and J by 0 bases, with 19 bases left in between. Germline CDR1 and CDR2: WSHSY and SAAADI. Written as DNA, the CDR3 is TGCGCCAGCGGCATGACAGGCGAACCTTTGAACACTGAAGCTTTCTTT. Residues: CASGMTGEPLNTEAFF.

This clone turned up a few times. The V gene is TRBV18, the J gene TRBJ2-3, with 8 bases fitting TRBD2. Germline V CDR1 and CDR2: KGHSH, LQKENI. V dropped 6 bases and J dropped 5; count of bases not matched to a gene: 7. The CDR3 is 14 amino acids. The CDR3 sequence: CASSPQRERDTQYF. The CDR3 nucleotides read TGTGCCAGCTCCCCCCAGCGGGAGAGAGATACGCAGTATTTT.

V and J are TRBV6-6 and TRBJ1-3; 8 bases are shared with TRBD1. CDR3 length: 16 amino acids. V gave up 5 bases and J gave up 5 bases; unmatched junction bases: 11. The germline V gene has CDR1 MNHNY and CDR2 SVGAGI (reference sequence). CDR3 region: CASSQRQGPGRNTIYF. The CDR3 DNA follows: TGTGCCAGCAGTCAGAGACAGGGGCCAGGGAGAAACACCATATATTTT.

The chain has TRBV11-1 and TRBJ1-2, with TRBD1 matching 9 bases. Germline V gives CDR1 SGHAT, CDR2 FQDESV (reference sequence). The CDR3 length is 14 residues. The V segment lost 6 bases and the J segment 8 bases; nucleotides outside the gene matches: 10. The CDR3 DNA sequence: TGTGCCAGCAGTGCCACAGGGACAGGGTACGGCTACACCTTC. Its translation: CASSATGTGYGYTF. The entire variable domain, with the rest obtained from reference TRBV11-1 and TRBJ1-2, is as follows: EAEVAQSPRYKITEKSQAVAFWCDPISGHATLYWYRQILGQGPELLVQFQDESVVDDSQLPKDRFSAERLKGVDSTLKIQPAELGDSAMYLCASSATGTGYGYTFGSGTRLTVV.

The rearrangement uses TRBV6-6 and TRBJ1-2; D might be TRBD1 (5 bases). V lost 6 bases and J 8 bases, leaving 16 bases between the germline ends. The V gene's germline CDR1 is MNHNY and CDR2 SVGAGI (reference sequence). This CDR3 has 13 residues. CDR3 protein: CASRSSDGDGYTF. The CDR3 DNA reads TGTGCCAGCAGGTCGTCGGACGGGGACGGCTACACCTTC.

The chain couples TRBV10-1 to TRBJ1-2, with D perhaps matching TRBD1 (5 bases). From germline, CDR1 is WNHNN and CDR2 SYGVQD (reference sequence). This CDR3 is 13 amino acids long. V was clipped by 0 bases and J by 3 bases, with 5 bases between them. The CDR3 loop reads CASSESGDYGYTF. The DNA of the CDR3 is TGCGCCAGCAGTGAGTCAGGGGACTATGGCTACACCTTC.

This clone was observed a few times. V usage is TRBV7-8 and J usage is TRBJ1-3; D ambiguous. Between the trimmed V and J ends, which lost 3 bases and 0 bases, there was a span of 15 bases. This CDR3 contains 17 residues. Germline V gives CDR1 SGHVS, CDR2 FQNEAQ. CDR3 loop: CASSFVVSSHSGNTIYF. The CDR3, as DNA: TGTGCCAGCAGCTTTGTAGTAAGCAGTCACTCTGGAAACACCATATATTTT. The complete variable domain, with remaining parts taken from reference TRBV7-8 and TRBJ1-3, reads GAGVSQSPRYKVAKRGQDVALRCDPISGHVSLFWYQQALGQGPEFLTYFQNEAQLDKSGLPSDRFFAERPEGSVSTLKIQRTQQEDSAVYLCASSFVVSSHSGNTIYFGEGSWLTVV.

The sample holds a few counts of this clone. This chain joins TRBV11-1 and TRBJ1-1; the D gene is possibly TRBD1 (5 bases). Per germline, CDR1 SGHAT and CDR2 FQDESV (reference sequence). With 4 bases removed from V and 1 base from J, the gap between germline ends came to 10 bases. CDR3 length equals 14 residues. CDR3 loop: CASSSGPWNTEAFF. The CDR3 nucleotides are TGTGCCAGCAGCTCGGGACCGTGGAACACTGAAGCTTTCTTT.

This clone was observed a few times. This chain joins TRBV19 and TRBJ1-5; D is undetermined. The length of the CDR3 is 13 residues. Germline V gene data show CDR1 as LNHDA and CDR2 as SQIVND (reference sequence). V lost 3 bases, J lost 7 bases, and 10 bases lay in between. The CDR3 coding sequence is TGTGCCAGTAGTATCGCTGCTTCCCAGCCCCAGCATTTT. It yields the protein CASSIAASQPQHF.

V usage is TRBV10-1 and J usage is TRBJ2-5; 7 bases map to TRBD1. Near its end, the DNA agrees better with TRBJ2-7, so the J call may be wrong. Germline V lookup: CDR1 WNHNN, CDR2 SYGVQD (reference sequence). The CDR3 runs to 14 residues. The CDR3 coding sequence is TGCGCCAGCAGTGTGACGACAGGGTCCTACGAGCAGTACTTC. Translating gives CASSVTTGSYEQYF.

This chain uses TRBV6-6 with TRBJ1-5; no reliable D call. This CDR3 comprises 14 residues. V was shortened by 0 bases and J by 5 bases, with 8 bases between the two germline ends. CDR1 is MNHNY and CDR2 is SVGAGI in the germline V gene (reference sequence). CDR3 DNA: TGTGCCAGCAGTTACTCAAACACGGATCAGCCCCAGCATTTT. This encodes CASSYSNTDQPQHF.